Only one count was recorded for the clone carrying this T cell receptor beta chain. CDR1 and CDR2 (germline): SGHTA, FQGTGA. The CDR3 covers 16 residues. Trimming at V came to 4 bases and at J to 3 bases, leaving 9 bases not matched to a gene. Sequenced by immunoSEQ multiplex PCR; TCRdb stores in-frame clones only, minus some. The sample has about 27,000 clones, just under 80% seen once; the top ten hold roughly 35%. These data originate in a study of PD-1 blockade in classical Hodgkin lymphoma. Every patient experienced relapse after autologous stem cell transplantation, and brentuximab vedotin exposure varied. Best response was recorded as complete response, partial response or progressive disease.

The chain joins TRBV7-3 to TRBJ1-2; 9 nucleotides agree with TRBD1. The specimen was peripheral blood mononuclear cells (PBMCs), collected before the second cycle of nivolumab. The source of this sequence is a human donor with classical Hodgkin lymphoma. This CDR3 reads CASSYRGQGFDYGYTF. The CDR3 DNA sequence: TGTGCCAGCAGCTATAGGGGACAGGGATTTGACTATGGCTACACCTTC.